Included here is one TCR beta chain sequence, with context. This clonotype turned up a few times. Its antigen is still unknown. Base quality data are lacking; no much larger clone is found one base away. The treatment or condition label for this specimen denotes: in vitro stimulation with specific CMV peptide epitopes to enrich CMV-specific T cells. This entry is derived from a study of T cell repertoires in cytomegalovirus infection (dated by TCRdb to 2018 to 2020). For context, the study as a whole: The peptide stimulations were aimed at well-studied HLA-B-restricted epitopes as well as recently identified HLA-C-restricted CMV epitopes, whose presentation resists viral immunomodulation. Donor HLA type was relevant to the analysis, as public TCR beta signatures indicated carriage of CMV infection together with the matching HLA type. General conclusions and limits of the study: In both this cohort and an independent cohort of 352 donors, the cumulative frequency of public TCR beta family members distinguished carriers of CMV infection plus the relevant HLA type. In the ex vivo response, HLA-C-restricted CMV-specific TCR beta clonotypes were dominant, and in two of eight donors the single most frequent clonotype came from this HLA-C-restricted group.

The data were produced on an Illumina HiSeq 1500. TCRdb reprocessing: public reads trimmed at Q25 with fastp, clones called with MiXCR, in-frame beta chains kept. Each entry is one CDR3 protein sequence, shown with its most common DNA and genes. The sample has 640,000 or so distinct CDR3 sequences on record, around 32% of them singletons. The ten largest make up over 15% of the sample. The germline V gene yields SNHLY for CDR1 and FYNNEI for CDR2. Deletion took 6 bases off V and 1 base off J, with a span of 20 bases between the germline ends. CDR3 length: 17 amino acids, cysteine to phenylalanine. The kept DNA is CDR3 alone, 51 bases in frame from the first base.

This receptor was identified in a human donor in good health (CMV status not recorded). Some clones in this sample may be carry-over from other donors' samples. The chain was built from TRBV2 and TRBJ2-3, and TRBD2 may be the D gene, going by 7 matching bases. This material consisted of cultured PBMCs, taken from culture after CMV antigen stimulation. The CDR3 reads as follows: CASRGLWLRGRTDTQYF. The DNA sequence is TGTGCCAGCAGGGGGCTGTGGTTGCGGGGGCGCACAGATACGCAGTATTTT.